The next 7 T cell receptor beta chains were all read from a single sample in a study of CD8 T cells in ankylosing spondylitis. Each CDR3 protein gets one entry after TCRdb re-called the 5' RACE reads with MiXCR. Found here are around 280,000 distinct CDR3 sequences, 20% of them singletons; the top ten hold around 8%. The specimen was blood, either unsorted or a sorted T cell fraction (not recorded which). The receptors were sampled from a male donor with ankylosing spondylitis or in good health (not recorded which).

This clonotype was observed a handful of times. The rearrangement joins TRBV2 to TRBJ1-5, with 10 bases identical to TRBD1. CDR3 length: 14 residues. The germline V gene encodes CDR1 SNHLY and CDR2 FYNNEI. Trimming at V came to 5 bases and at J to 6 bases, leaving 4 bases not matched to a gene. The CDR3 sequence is CASSKDRGRQPQHF. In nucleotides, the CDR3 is TGTGCCAGCAGTAAAGACAGGGGGCGTCAGCCCCAGCATTTT.

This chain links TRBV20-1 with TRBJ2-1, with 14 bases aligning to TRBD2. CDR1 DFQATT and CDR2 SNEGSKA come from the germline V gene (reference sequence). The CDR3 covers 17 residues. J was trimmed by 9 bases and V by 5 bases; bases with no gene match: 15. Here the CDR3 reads CSAEQGKGGLAGVEQFF. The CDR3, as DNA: TGCAGTGCTGAACAGGGGAAGGGGGGACTAGCGGGAGTTGAGCAGTTCTTC.

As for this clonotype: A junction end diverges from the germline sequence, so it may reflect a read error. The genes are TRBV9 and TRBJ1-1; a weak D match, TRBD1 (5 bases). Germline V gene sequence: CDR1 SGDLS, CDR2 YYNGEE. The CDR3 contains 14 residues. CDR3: CASSGGGGNNEAFF. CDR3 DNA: TGTGCCAGCAGCGGGGGTGGGGGGAACAATGAAGCTTTCTTT.

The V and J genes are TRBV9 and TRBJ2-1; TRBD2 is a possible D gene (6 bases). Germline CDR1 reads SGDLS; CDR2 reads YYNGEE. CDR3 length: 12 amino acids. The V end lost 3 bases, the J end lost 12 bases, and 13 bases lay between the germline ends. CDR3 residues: CASSGDGTGQFF. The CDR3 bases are TGTGCCAGCAGCGGTGATGGGACTGGGCAGTTCTTC.

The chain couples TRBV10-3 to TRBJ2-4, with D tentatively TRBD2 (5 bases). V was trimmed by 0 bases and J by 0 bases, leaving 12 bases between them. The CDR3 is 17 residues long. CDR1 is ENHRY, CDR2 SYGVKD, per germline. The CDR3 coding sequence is TGTGCCATCAGTGAGTCCTCGGACGGGATAGCCAAAAACATTCAGTACTTC. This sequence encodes CAISESSDGIAKNIQYF.

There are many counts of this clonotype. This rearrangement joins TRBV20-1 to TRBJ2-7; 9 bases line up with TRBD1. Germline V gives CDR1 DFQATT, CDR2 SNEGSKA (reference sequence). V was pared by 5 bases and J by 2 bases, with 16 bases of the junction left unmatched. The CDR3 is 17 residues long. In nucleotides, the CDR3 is TGCAGTGCTTCTTACCTTCCCGGACAGGGGATTACCTACGAGCAGTACGTC. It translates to CSASYLPGQGITYEQYV.

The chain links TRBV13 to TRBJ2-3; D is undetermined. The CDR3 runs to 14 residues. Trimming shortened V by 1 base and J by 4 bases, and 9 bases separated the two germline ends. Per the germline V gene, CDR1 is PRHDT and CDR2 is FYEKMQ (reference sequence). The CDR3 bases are TGTGCCAGCAGCTTAGTCGTGATGGCAGATACGCAGTATTTT. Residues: CASSLVVMADTQYF.